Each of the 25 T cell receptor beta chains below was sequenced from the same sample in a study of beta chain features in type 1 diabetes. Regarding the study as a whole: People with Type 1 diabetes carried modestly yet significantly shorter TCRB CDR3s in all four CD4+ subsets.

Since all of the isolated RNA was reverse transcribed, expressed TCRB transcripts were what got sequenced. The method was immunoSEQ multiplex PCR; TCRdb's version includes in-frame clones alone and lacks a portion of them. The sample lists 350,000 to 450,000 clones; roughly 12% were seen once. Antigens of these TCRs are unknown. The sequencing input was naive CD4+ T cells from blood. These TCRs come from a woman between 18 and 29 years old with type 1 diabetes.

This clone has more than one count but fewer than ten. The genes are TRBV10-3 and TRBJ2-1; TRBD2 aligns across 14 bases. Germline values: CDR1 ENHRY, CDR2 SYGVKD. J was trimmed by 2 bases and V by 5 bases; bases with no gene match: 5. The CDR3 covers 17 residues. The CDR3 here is CAISSGLAGVTYNEQFF. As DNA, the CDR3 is TGTGCCATCAGTTCGGGACTAGCGGGAGTGACCTACAATGAGCAGTTCTTC.

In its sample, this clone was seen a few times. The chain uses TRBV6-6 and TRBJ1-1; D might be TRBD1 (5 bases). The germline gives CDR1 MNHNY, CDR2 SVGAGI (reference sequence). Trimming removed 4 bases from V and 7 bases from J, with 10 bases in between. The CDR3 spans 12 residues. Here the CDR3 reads CASSFMTDEAFF. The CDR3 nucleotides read TGTGCCAGCAGTTTCATGACAGATGAAGCTTTCTTT.

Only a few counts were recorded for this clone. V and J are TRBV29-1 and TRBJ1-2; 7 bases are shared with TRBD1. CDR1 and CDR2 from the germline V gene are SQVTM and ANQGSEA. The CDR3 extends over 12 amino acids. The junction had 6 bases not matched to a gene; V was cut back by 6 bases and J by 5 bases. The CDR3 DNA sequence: TGCAGCGTCCGGACAGGCATGTATGGCTACACCTTC. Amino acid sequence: CSVRTGMYGYTF.

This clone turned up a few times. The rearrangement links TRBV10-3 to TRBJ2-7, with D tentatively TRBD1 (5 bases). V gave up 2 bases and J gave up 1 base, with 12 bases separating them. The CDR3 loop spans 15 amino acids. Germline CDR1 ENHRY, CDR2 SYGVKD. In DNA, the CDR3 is TGTGCCATCAGTGAGGCCGGACAATTTTCCTACGAGCAGTACTTC. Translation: CAISEAGQFSYEQYF.

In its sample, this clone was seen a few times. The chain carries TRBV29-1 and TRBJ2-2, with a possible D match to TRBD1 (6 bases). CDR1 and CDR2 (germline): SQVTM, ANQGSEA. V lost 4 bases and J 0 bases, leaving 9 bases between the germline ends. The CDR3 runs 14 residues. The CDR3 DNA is TGCAGCGTTGGCAGACAGGCGAACACCGGGGAGCTGTTTTTT. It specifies CSVGRQANTGELFF.

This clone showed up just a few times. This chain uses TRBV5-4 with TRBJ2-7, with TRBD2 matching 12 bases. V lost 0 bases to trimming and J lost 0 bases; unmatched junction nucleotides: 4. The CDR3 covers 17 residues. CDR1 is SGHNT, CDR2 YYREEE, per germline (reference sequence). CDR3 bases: TGTGCCAGCAGCTTGGTGGCTAGCGGGAGGGCCTCCTACGAGCAGTACTTC. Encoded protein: CASSLVASGRASYEQYF.

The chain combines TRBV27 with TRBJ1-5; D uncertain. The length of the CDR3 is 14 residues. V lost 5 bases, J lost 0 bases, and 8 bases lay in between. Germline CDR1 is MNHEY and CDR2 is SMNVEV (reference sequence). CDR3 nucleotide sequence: TGTGCCAGCAGTCCGCAGAATAGCAATCAGCCCCAGCATTTT. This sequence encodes CASSPQNSNQPQHF.

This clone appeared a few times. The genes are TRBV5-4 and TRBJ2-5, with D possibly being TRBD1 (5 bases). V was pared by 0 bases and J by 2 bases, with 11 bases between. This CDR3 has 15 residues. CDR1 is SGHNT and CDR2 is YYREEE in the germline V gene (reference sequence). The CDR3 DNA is TGTGCCAGCAGCTTGGGGGGCCCTTGGCAAGAGACCCAGTACTTC. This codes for CASSLGGPWQETQYF.

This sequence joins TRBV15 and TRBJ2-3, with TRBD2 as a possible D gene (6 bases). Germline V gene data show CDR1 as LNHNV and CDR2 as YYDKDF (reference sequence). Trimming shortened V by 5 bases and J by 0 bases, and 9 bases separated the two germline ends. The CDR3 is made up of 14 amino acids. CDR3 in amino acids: CATSGGLSTDTQYF. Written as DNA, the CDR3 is TGTGCCACCAGCGGAGGGCTCAGCACAGATACGCAGTATTTT.

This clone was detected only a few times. CDR3 protein: CASCIGGASGAAYNEQFF. The CDR3 DNA reads TGTGCCAGCTGCATAGGGGGGGCTAGCGGGGCAGCATACAATGAGCAGTTCTTC. The rearrangement joins TRBV9 to TRBJ2-1; TRBD2 agrees at 9 bases. This CDR3 contains 18 residues. Germline CDR1 SGDLS, CDR2 YYNGEE. Losses at the gene ends were 7 bases for V and 4 bases for J; bases not matched to a gene: 18.

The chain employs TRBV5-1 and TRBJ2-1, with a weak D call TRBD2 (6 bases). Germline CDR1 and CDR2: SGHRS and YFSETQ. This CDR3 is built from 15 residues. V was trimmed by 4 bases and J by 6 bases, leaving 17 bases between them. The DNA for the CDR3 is TGCGCCAGCAGCCCTCCCGGGGGATCGGGCAATGAGCAGTTCTTC. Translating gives CASSPPGGSGNEQFF. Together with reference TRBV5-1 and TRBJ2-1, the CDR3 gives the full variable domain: KAGVTQTPRYLIKTRGQQVTLSCSPISGHRSVSWYQQTPGQGLQFLFEYFSETQRNKGNFPGRFSGRQFSNSRSEMNVSTLELGDSALYLCASSPPGGSGNEQFFGPGTRLTVL.

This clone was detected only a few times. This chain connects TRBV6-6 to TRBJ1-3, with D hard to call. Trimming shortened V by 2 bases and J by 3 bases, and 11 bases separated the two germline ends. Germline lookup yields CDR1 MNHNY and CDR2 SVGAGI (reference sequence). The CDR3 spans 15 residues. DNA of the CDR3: TGTGCCAGCAGTTACCCATACGCGGATGGAAACACCATATATTTT. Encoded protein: CASSYPYADGNTIYF.

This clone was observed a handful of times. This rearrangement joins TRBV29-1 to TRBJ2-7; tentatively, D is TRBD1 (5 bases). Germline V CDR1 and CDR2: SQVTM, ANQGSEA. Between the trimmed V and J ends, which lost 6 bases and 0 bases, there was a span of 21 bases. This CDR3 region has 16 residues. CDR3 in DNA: TGCAGCGTAAACCAGGCTCAGGGTCCTAGCTCCTACGAGCAGTACTTC. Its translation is CSVNQAQGPSSYEQYF.

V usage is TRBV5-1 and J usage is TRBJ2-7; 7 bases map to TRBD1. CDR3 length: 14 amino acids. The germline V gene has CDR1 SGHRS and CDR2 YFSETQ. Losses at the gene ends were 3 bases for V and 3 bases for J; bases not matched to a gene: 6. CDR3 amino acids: CASSSRTGGYEQYF. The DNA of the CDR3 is TGCGCCAGCAGCTCCAGGACAGGAGGCTACGAGCAGTACTTC.

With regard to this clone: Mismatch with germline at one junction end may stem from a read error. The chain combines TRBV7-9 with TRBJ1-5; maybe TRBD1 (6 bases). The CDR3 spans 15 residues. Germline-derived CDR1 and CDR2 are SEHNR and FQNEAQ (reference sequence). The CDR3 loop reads CASSHTGNSDQPQHF. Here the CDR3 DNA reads TGTGCCAGCAGCCACACAGGGAATAGCGATCAGCCCCAGCATTTT.

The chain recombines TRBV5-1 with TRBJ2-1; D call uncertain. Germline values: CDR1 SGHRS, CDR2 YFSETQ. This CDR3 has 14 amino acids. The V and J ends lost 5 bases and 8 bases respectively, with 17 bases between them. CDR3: CASRVVASGDEQFF. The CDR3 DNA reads TGCGCCAGCAGAGTGGTGGCTAGTGGAGATGAGCAGTTCTTC.

The CDR3 loop is CASSEAGLAKNIQYF. In DNA, the CDR3 is TGTGCCAGCAGTGAGGCAGGGTTAGCCAAAAACATTCAGTACTTC. The chain links TRBV25-1 to TRBJ2-4; D may be TRBD1 (5 bases). Germline V gene lookup returns CDR1 MGHDK and CDR2 SYGVNS. Trimming cost V 3 bases and J 0 bases, with 9 bases left between them. CDR3 length equals 15 residues.

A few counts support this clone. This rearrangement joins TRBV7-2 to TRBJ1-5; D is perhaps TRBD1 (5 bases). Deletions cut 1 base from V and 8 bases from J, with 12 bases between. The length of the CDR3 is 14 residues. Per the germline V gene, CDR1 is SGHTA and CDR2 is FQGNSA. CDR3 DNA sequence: TGTGCCAGCAGCTTAGGGACACGGATCGAGCCCCAGCATTTT. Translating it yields CASSLGTRIEPQHF.

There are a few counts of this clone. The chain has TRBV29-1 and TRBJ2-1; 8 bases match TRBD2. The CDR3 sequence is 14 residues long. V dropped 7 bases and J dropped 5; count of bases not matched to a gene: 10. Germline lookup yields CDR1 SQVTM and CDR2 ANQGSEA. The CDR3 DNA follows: TGCAGCGCTCTACGGGAGGGCCGGGACAATGAGCAGTTCTTC. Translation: CSALREGRDNEQFF.

The CDR3 nucleotides read TGTGCCAGCAGTGAGGGACTAGCGGGACCAGATACGCAGTATTTT. This encodes CASSEGLAGPDTQYF. The rearrangement uses TRBV25-1 and TRBJ2-3; the match to TRBD2 covers 13 bases. Losses at the gene ends were 3 bases for V and 4 bases for J; bases not matched to a gene: 1. CDR3 size: 15 residues. Germline CDR1 MGHDK, CDR2 SYGVNS.

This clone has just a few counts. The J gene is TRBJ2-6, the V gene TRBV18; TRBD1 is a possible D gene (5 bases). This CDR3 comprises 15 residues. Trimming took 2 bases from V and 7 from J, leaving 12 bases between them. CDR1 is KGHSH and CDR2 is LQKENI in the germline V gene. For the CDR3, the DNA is TGTGCCAGCTCACCATCGCAGGGTAAAGCCAACGTCCTGACTTTC. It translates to CASSPSQGKANVLTF.

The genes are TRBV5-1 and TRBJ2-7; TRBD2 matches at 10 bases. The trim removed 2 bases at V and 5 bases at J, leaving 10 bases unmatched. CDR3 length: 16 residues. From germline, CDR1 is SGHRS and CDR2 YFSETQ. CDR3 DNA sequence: TGCGCCAGCAGCTTTCTAGCGGGAGATTTCTTCAACGAGCAGTACTTC. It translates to CASSFLAGDFFNEQYF.

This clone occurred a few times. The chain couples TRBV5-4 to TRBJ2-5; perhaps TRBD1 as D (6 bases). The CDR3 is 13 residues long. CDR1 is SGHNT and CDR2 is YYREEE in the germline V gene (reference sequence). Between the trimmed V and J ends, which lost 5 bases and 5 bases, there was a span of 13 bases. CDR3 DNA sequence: TGTGCCAGCAGGACAGGTCCTGGGGAGACCCAGTACTTC. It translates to CASRTGPGETQYF.

The CDR3 region has the DNA TGTGCCTGGAGTCCACCCGGGGGTACGCAGTATTTT. Its translation is CAWSPPGGTQYF. The rearrangement joins TRBV30 to TRBJ2-3, with a tentative D call TRBD2 (6 bases). Trimming removed 2 bases at V and 8 bases at J, with 11 bases between. This CDR3 contains 12 residues. Per germline, CDR1 GTSNPN and CDR2 SVGIG (reference sequence).

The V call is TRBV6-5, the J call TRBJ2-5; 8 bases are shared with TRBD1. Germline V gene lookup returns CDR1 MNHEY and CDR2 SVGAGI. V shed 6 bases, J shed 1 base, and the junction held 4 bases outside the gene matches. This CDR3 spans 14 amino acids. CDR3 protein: CASSPGQVQETQYF. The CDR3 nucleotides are TGTGCCAGCAGCCCGGGACAGGTCCAAGAGACCCAGTACTTC.